Below, one T cell receptor (beta chain) is given with its context. The CDR3 sequence is 15 residues long. V dropped 6 bases and J dropped 4 bases, with 19 bases sitting between them. The germline V gene encodes CDR1 ENHRY and CDR2 SYGVKD. This sample is drawn from a study of blood T cell repertoires in COVID-19. Clones were sequenced by immunoSEQ multiplex PCR, and TCRdb holds only the in-frame ones, with some missing. The table lists roughly 17,000 clones, just under 90% of them singletons. The receptor was derived from a human donor in a cohort sampled during active COVID-19. The rearrangement joins TRBV10-3 to TRBJ2-7; D unresolved. The sequenced sample consisted of peripheral blood. CDR3 nucleotides: TGTGCCATCAGGGAAGGTTTGGCAGGATCTTACGAGCAGTACTTC. Its protein is CAIREGLAGSYEQYF.